This TCR beta chain derives from a study of glioma-infiltrating T cells after dendritic cell vaccination. Across the whole study: Three intradermal dendritic cell vaccine injections were given every two weeks. Study-wide points: Only a small number of patients had complete blood and tumor samples.

In regard to this clone: The antigen is not known.

Trimming cost V 3 bases and J 3 bases, with 9 bases left between them. The CDR3 totals 14 residues. Germline lookup yields CDR1 LNHDA and CDR2 SQIVND (reference sequence). The time point here: after dendritic cell vaccination, including at tumor progression/relapse. PBMC were collected before vaccination, two weeks after the third vaccination, and at progression. The immunoSEQ assay amplified TCRB CDR3 from up to about 2 ug DNA. Clones were sequenced by immunoSEQ multiplex PCR, and TCRdb holds only the in-frame ones, with some missing. In the table there are approximately 90,000 clones, approximately 75% of which are singletons.

The chain couples TRBV19 to TRBJ1-5; weak D call: TRBD1 (6 bases). The sequenced sample was blood, obtained after dendritic cell vaccination. This receptor was identified in a human donor with glioblastoma. CDR3: CASSMTGYNQPQHF. CDR3 DNA sequence: TGTGCCAGTAGTATGACAGGTTACAATCAGCCCCAGCATTTT.